This T cell receptor (beta chain) was sequenced during a study of T cell responses to AZD1222 COVID-19 vaccine (dated by TCRdb to 2020 to 2022). Notes on the research overall: AZD1222 recipients whose second dose came at about 4 weeks and those whose second dose came at about 12 weeks were combined into one group, since spike-specific TCR depth and breadth did not differ between the two schedules. TCR sequencing was performed for 230 to 250 trial participants, of whom some 200 were given two doses of AZD1222 and around 25 were given two doses of MenACWY control vaccine. Enrollment into the trials was organized by age into subgroups of 18-55, 56-69 and 70-plus years, and those subgroups contained about 150, 27 and 61 TCR-sequenced participants, respectively.

What the time point label conveys for this sample: baseline before first vaccination. Samples from vaccinated people were obtained from the UK trials COV001 and COV002, which included a single-blind randomized controlled phase 2/3 trial of AZD1222 (ChAdOx1 nCoV-19) in healthy adults. For TCRbeta chain sequencing, PBMC samples were collected from trial participants at day 0 and at day 28 after the second dose. The CDR3 regions of human TCRbeta chains were analyzed by immunosequencing. The authors' analysis ran thus. TCRs in the repertoires were compared against a reference library of SARS-CoV-2-specific TCRs that had been generated with the MIRA antigen-specificity platform. Breadth meant the fraction of unique TCRs that were SARS-CoV-2-associated, whereas depth meant the fraction of total T cells that were SARS-CoV-2-associated. Using the MIRA data, each spike-specific TCR was mapped to the spike region that the TCR reacts to and placed in a CD4 or CD8 class. Log10-transformed breadth and depth values were compared by one-way ANOVA with Sidak's multiple comparisons tests. Sourced from immuneACCESS, this table was stored by TCRdb with only in-frame sequences that have V and J called. A share of the clones is absent; for the studies checked, an unresolved V gene accounts for under half, and the remainder has no known explanation. V, J and clone size are taken as reported in that table, and D and trimming were inferred from the DNA itself. This sample has 140,000 to 150,000 clones in its table, and roughly 91% of those were observed once. The top ten clonotypes cover about 1.9% of the sample.

What the authors observed across the whole study: Participants were mostly white British, with more females than males. The authors suggested clonal diversity may have been underestimated. In the small 56-69-year group, the increase in depth fell short of significance, most likely because of low power. Because no day 14 peak-response samples were available, the repertoires could be characterized only after the peak T cell response. After two AZD1222 doses, both the breadth and the depth of spike-specific TCRs were significantly higher than at day 0 and than in MenACWY recipients. Reportedly, almost half of the unique spike-specific TCRs recognized epitopes lying outside the regions that are mutated in the B.1.351 and B.1.1.7 variants. CD4 TCRs associated with the vaccine covered the entire spike protein, and the dominant responses were in regions 160-218 and 743-854. Conclusions about previously exposed vaccinees were limited because only six or seven AZD1222 recipients were SARS-CoV-2 seropositive at baseline.

The germline V gene gives CDR1 as SGHAT and CDR2 as FQNNGV. V loses 1 base, J loses 6 bases, and the germline ends lie 4 bases apart. The CDR3 numbers 12 residues from cysteine through phenylalanine. Only the CDR3 DNA is retained, 36 bases long and in frame from the first base. On this clone itself: Its antigen remains undetermined. One base away there is no much larger clone; base qualities are not given.

The sequence derives from an adult in good health. The source was peripheral blood, collected on day 0 of AZD1222 vaccination. The rearranged chain carries TRBV11-2 and TRBJ1-5; a confident D gene designation cannot be given. The base sequence is TGTGCCAGCAGCTTAGCGGGTCAGCCCCAGCATTTT. Translated, it reads CASSLAGQPQHF.